The clone carrying this TCR beta chain was counted a few times. The antigen remains unidentified. These data come from a study of glioma-infiltrating T cells. Whole-study findings and limits: Tissue and blood shared very few CDR3 sequences. Tissue-blood divergence was below expectation in non-neoplastic patients, above in gliomas.

Using RNA template, CDR3s of TCR alpha and beta were amplified with iRepertoire arm-PCR. Tissue mRNA or PBMC total RNA, 100-400 ng, went into one-step reverse transcription and amplification. TCRdb re-derived calls from the multiplex PCR reads in MiXCR, one entry per CDR3 protein. The sample lists about 140,000 distinct CDR3 sequences, more than 35% occurring once. V shed 2 bases and J shed 0 bases, with 13 bases lying between them. The CDR3 extends over 16 amino acids. Germline V gene lookup returns CDR1 MNHNY and CDR2 SVGAGI (reference sequence). The V gene is TRBV6-6, the J gene TRBJ1-1; TRBD1 is a possible D gene (5 bases). This receptor was obtained from a human donor with low-grade glioma or glioblastoma, undergoing nonglioma brain surgery, or in good health (not recorded which). Sequencing was performed on glioma tissue, nonneoplastic brain tissue, or PBMCs (not recorded which). This CDR3 reads CASSYTKGTVNTEAFF. CDR3 sequence (DNA): TGTGCCAGCAGTTACACTAAAGGGACGGTGAACACTGAAGCTTTCTTT.